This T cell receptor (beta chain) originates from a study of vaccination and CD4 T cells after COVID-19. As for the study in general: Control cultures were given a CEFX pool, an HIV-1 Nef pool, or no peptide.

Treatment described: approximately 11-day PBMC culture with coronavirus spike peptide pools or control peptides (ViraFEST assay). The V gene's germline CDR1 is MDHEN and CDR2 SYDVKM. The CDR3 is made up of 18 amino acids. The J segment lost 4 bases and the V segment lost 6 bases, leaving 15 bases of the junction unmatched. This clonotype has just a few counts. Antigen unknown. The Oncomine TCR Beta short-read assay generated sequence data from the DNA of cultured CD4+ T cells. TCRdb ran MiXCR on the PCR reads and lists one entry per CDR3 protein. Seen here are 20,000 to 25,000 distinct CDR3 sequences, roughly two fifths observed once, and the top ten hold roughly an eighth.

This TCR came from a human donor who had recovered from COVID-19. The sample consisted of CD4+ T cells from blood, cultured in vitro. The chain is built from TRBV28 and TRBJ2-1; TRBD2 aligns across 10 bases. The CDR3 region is CASSPSHAGTSEYNEQFF. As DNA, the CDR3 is TGTGCCAGCAGCCCATCTCACGCGGGGACTAGCGAATACAATGAGCAGTTCTTC. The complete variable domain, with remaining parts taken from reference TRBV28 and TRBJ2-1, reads DVKVTQSSRYLVKRTGEKVFLECVQDMDHENMFWYRQDPGLGLRLIYFSYDVKMKEKGDIPEGYSVSREKKERFSLILESASTNQTSMYLCASSPSHAGTSEYNEQFFGPGTRLTVL.